The rows below give T cell receptor beta chains drawn from one sample of a study of CD8 T cells in Susac syndrome. In TCRdb, the immunoSEQ multiplex PCR reads were re-called with MiXCR into one record per CDR3 protein. The sample has roughly 150,000 distinct CDR3 sequences; just under 97% are singletons. The sequenced sample consisted of CD8+ T cells from PBMCs. The source is a human donor with multiple sclerosis. Both conserved end residues are part of each CDR3. A D gene is named only where the DNA matches it firmly. Clone size is not always given. Where it is, it says once, few, many or a class for expanded clones.

>TRBV12-3/TRBV12-4|TRBJ1-4|-|-
CASSRVVNEKLFF
TGTGCCAGCAGCCGGGTCGTTAATGAAAAACTGTTTTTT
>TRBV5-8|TRBJ1-6|TRBD1|-
CASSLSTGDSPLHF
TGTGCCAGCAGCCTAAGTACAGGGGACTCACCCCTCCACTTT
>TRBV30|TRBJ2-7|-|-
CAWGPWSYEQYF
TGTGCCTGGGGACCGTGGTCCTACGAGCAGTACTTC
>TRBV15|TRBJ2-6|-|-
CATSFGTSNVLTF
TGTGCCACCAGTTTCGGGACAAGCAACGTCCTGACTTTC
>TRBV30|TRBJ2-1|-|-
CAWSGTEYNEQFF
TGTGCCTGGAGTGGGACAGAATACAATGAGCAGTTCTTC
>TRBV4-2|TRBJ2-1|-|-
CASSQTSSSYNEQFF
TGTGCCAGCAGCCAGACATCGAGCTCCTACAATGAGCAGTTCTTC
>TRBV27|TRBJ2-7|TRBD2|-
CASSFLTGLFYEQYF
TGTGCCAGCAGTTTTCTAACGGGACTATTCTACGAGCAGTACTTC
>TRBV20-1|TRBJ1-1|-|once
CSAVGGQGTEAFF
TGCAGTGCCGTCGGAGGGCAGGGGACTGAAGCTTTCTTT
>TRBV5-6|TRBJ1-2|-|-
CASSFSSTSDYGYTF
TGTGCCAGCAGCTTCTCATCTACGTCAGACTATGGCTACACCTTC
>TRBV15|TRBJ1-1|TRBD1|-
CATSIPHRGSTEAFF
TGTGCCACCAGCATCCCCCACAGGGGATCGACTGAAGCTTTCTTT
>TRBV9|TRBJ2-6|TRBD1|-
CASSFRQGPDGANVLTF
TGTGCCAGCAGCTTCCGACAGGGGCCGGACGGGGCCAACGTCCTGACTTTC
>TRBV7-9|TRBJ1-2|-|-
CASSLNAGRYGYTF
TGTGCCAGCAGTTTAAACGCAGGGAGGTATGGCTACACCTTC
>TRBV15|TRBJ2-4|-|-
CATRWQEDGIQYF
TGTGCCACCAGGTGGCAGGAGGATGGGATTCAGTACTTC
>TRBV6-5|TRBJ2-7|-|-
CASIPQGGSYEQYF
TGTGCCAGCATACCACAGGGCGGATCCTACGAGCAGTACTTC
>TRBV3-1|TRBJ2-5|TRBD2|-
CASSQERGASHGTQYF
TGTGCCAGCAGCCAGGAGCGGGGGGCCTCTCACGGGACCCAGTACTTC
>TRBV11-2|TRBJ2-3|-|once
CASSLPTPGADTQYF
TGTGCCAGCAGCTTACCGACTCCAGGGGCAGATACGCAGTATTTT
>TRBV25-1|TRBJ2-7|-|-
CASSEYADYEQYF
TGTGCCAGCAGTGAATACGCAGACTACGAGCAGTACTTC
>TRBV23-1|TRBJ1-4|TRBD1|-
CASSQPPGEGGWDEKLFF
TGCGCCAGCAGTCAACCCCCGGGGGAAGGGGGCTGGGATGAAAAACTGTTTTTT
>TRBV29-1|TRBJ2-5|-|-
CSVEPTGSSRETQYF
TGCAGCGTTGAACCAACAGGGTCTAGCCGGGAGACCCAGTACTTC
>TRBV5-1|TRBJ2-7|TRBD1|-
CASRQGSEQYF
TGCGCCAGTAGACAGGGATCCGAGCAGTACTTC
>TRBV6-1|TRBJ2-6|TRBD2|-
CASSEDAGAGANVLTF
TGTGCCAGCAGTGAGGACGCGGGGGCTGGGGCCAACGTCCTGACTTTC
>TRBV7-9|TRBJ2-3|TRBD1|-
CASSPPGGYGDTQYF
TGTGCCAGCAGCCCGCCAGGGGGCTACGGAGATACGCAGTATTTT
>TRBV30|TRBJ2-2|-|-
CAWSKSLAGELFF
TGTGCCTGGAGTAAGTCCTTGGCCGGGGAGCTGTTTTTT
>TRBV4-1|TRBJ2-1|-|-
CASSPARGYEQFF
TGCGCCAGCAGCCCCGCTCGAGGATATGAGCAGTTCTTC
>TRBV9|TRBJ2-2|-|-
CASSGAGTNTGELFF
TGTGCCAGCAGCGGAGCTGGGACGAACACCGGGGAGCTGTTTTTT
>TRBV19|TRBJ2-1|TRBD1|-
CASSVRDRGRDEQFF
TGTGCCAGTAGTGTCCGGGACAGGGGACGAGATGAGCAGTTCTTC
>TRBV7-6|TRBJ1-6|-|-
CASSLGSRGLDSPLHF
TGTGCCAGCAGCTTAGGGTCTAGAGGGTTGGATTCACCCCTCCACTTT
>TRBV29-1|TRBJ2-7|-|-
CSVPLGASPYEQYF
TGCAGCGTTCCCCTCGGGGCATCCCCCTACGAGCAGTACTTC
>TRBV14|TRBJ2-7|TRBD1|-
CASSLPGQHEQYF
TGTGCCAGCAGCCTACCGGGACAGCACGAGCAGTACTTC
>TRBV9|TRBJ1-6|-|-
CASSPQGGGHNSPLHF
TGTGCCAGCAGCCCCCAAGGAGGGGGGCATAATTCACCCCTCCACTTT
>TRBV3-1|TRBJ1-2|-|-
CASSPGASNYGYTF
TGTGCCAGCAGCCCCGGGGCGAGCAACTATGGCTACACCTTC
>TRBV7-8|TRBJ1-1|-|-
CASSYRKRTEAFF
TGTGCCAGCAGCTATCGGAAAAGGACTGAAGCTTTCTTT
>TRBV2|TRBJ2-3|-|-
CASRISGLSTDTQYF
TGTGCCAGCCGGATCAGCGGACTCAGCACAGATACGCAGTATTTT
>TRBV30|TRBJ1-6|-|-
CAWSPEPGQRFNSPLHF
TGTGCCTGGAGTCCCGAACCTGGACAGAGATTTAATTCACCCCTCCACTTT
>TRBV7-8|TRBJ2-3|TRBD2|-
CASSPRLAGLTDTQYF
TGTGCCAGCAGCCCCCGACTAGCGGGCCTCACAGATACGCAGTATTTT
>TRBV10-3|TRBJ1-5|-|-
CAISESGEGQPQHF
TGTGCCATCAGTGAGTCAGGGGAAGGTCAGCCCCAGCATTTT
>TRBV29-1|TRBJ1-2|TRBD1|-
CSVVGWTGGAEGYTF
TGCAGCGTCGTAGGATGGACAGGGGGCGCGGAAGGCTACACCTTC